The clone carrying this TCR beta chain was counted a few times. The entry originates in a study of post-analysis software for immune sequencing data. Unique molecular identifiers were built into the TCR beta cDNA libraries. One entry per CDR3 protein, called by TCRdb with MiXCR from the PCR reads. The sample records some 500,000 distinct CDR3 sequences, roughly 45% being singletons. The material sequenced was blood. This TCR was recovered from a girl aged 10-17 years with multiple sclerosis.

The CDR3, as DNA: TGTGCCAGCAGCCTTAGCGGGAGTGGGTACGAGCAGTACTTC. Translated: CASSLSGSGYEQYF. V is TRBV7-2 and J is TRBJ2-7; 9 positions match TRBD2. Germline V gives CDR1 SGHTA, CDR2 FQGNSA. The V gene end was trimmed by 5 bases and the J gene end by 4 bases; junction bases not matched to a gene: 6. The length of the CDR3 is 14 residues.